Following are 31 T cell receptor beta chains from one sample sequenced in a study of cytomegalovirus exposure and HLA in healthy donors. In the PCR, 60 Vbeta and 13 Jbeta primers were used. Sequenced by immunoSEQ multiplex PCR; TCRdb stores in-frame clones only, minus some. The sample yields approximately 150,000 clones, about 71% seen once. Sequenced sample: PBMCs. All receptors derive from a woman aged 40 to 50 in good health and CMV-seropositive.

The rearrangement joins TRBV19 to TRBJ2-1, with 7 positions matching TRBD2. The CDR3 contains 12 residues. CDR1 is LNHDA, CDR2 SQIVND, per germline (reference sequence). The trim removed 7 bases at V and 9 bases at J, leaving 6 bases unmatched. In nucleotides, the CDR3 is TGTGCCAGTACCCGGGGGAGGGGTGAGCAGTTCTTC. Protein product: CASTRGRGEQFF.

This chain connects TRBV27 to TRBJ1-2; D is unclear. From germline, CDR1 is MNHEY and CDR2 SMNVEV (reference sequence). The germline V and J ends were trimmed by 6 bases and 1 base, with 9 bases remaining between them. The CDR3 length is 13 residues. This CDR3 is CASSLDINYGYTF. The CDR3, as DNA: TGTGCCAGCAGCTTAGACATTAACTATGGCTACACCTTC.

This clone has a single count. The chain uses TRBV29-1 and TRBJ1-2; a possible D gene is TRBD1 (5 bases). The CDR3 covers 13 residues. V shed 1 base and J shed 4 bases, with 10 bases lying between them. Germline loops: CDR1 SQVTM, CDR2 ANQGSEA. This CDR3 is CSVEGQGGYGYTF. The CDR3 nucleotides read TGCAGCGTTGAAGGTCAGGGAGGCTATGGCTACACCTTC.

This clone has only one observation. This chain links TRBV20-1 with TRBJ1-1; the D is unclear. V was trimmed by 3 bases and J by 6 bases, leaving 8 bases between them. CDR1 is DFQATT and CDR2 is SNEGSKA in the germline V gene (reference sequence). The CDR3 spans 11 residues. The CDR3 DNA is TGCAGTGCTAGCAGGAAGTCTGAAGCTTTCTTT. Amino acid sequence: CSASRKSEAFF.

The J gene is TRBJ1-1, the V gene TRBV27, with TRBD1 identical over 7 bases. This CDR3 is built from 14 residues. Germline assignment: CDR1 MNHEY and CDR2 SMNVEV (reference sequence). V shed 3 bases and J 4 bases; nucleotides not matched to a gene: 5. CDR3 bases: TGTGCCAGCAGTTTCGGGTCAGGGGGCACTGAAGCTTTCTTT. Residues: CASSFGSGGTEAFF.

The chain employs TRBV7-8 and TRBJ1-1, with D unresolved. V shed 5 bases and J shed 1 base, with 11 bases lying between them. Germline assignment: CDR1 SGHVS and CDR2 FQNEAQ. The CDR3 runs to 14 residues. DNA for the CDR3: TGTGCCAGCAGCGGTCAGGAATGGAACACTGAAGCTTTCTTT. Translating gives CASSGQEWNTEAFF. Full variable domain (rest looked up from reference TRBV7-8 and TRBJ1-1): GAGVSQSPRYKVAKRGQDVALRCDPISGHVSLFWYQQALGQGPEFLTYFQNEAQLDKSGLPSDRFFAERPEGSVSTLKIQRTQQEDSAVYLCASSGQEWNTEAFFGQGTRLTVV.

This clone occurred a few times. This sequence joins TRBV2 and TRBJ1-2, with 7 bases that match TRBD1. Germline values: CDR1 SNHLY, CDR2 FYNNEI. The trim removed 7 bases at V and 6 bases at J, leaving 11 bases unmatched. This CDR3 comprises 14 residues. DNA of the CDR3: TGTGCCAGCAAAATATCAGGGGGTCAAGATGGCTACACCTTC. This translates into CASKISGGQDGYTF.

This sequence joins TRBV7-3 and TRBJ2-3, with a possible D match to TRBD2 (6 bases). V lost 2 bases and J lost 0, with 9 bases in between. CDR1 is SGHTA, CDR2 FQGTGA, per germline. This CDR3 region has 15 residues. CDR3 DNA sequence: TGTGCCAGCAGCTTACGGCGGGGCAGCACAGATACGCAGTATTTT. Its protein product is CASSLRRGSTDTQYF.

The chain combines TRBV11-2 with TRBJ2-1; tentatively, D is TRBD2 (7 bases). V lost 4 bases and J 3 bases, leaving 16 bases between the germline ends. Germline V gene lookup returns CDR1 SGHAT and CDR2 FQNNGV. The CDR3 is 16 amino acids. This chain's CDR3 is CASSSMGGGHYNEQFF. Here the CDR3 DNA reads TGTGCCAGCAGCTCCATGGGGGGGGGCCACTACAATGAGCAGTTCTTC. Combining the CDR3 with reference TRBV11-2 and TRBJ2-1 gives the whole variable domain EAGVAQSPRYKIIEKRQSVAFWCNPISGHATLYWYQQILGQGPKLLIQFQNNGVVDDSQLPKDRFSAERLKGVDSTLKIQPAKLEDSAVYLCASSSMGGGHYNEQFFGPGTRLTVL.

The genes are TRBV5-1 and TRBJ1-2; possible D gene TRBD1, 5 bases. Trimming cost V 4 bases and J 8 bases, with 18 bases left between them. Germline V CDR1 and CDR2: SGHRS, YFSETQ. The CDR3 length is 14 residues. CDR3 in DNA: TGCGCCAGCAGCCCCCGAGGGGACGGGGGAGGCTACACCTTC. This translates into CASSPRGDGGGYTF.

The V and J genes are TRBV18 and TRBJ1-3, with no clear D. Trimming took off 3 bases at V and 0 bases at J, with 3 bases between the two ends. CDR1 is KGHSH, CDR2 LQKENI, per germline. The CDR3 is 13 amino acids. The CDR3 loop reads CASSPSSGNTIYF. Written as DNA, the CDR3 is TGTGCCAGCTCACCCTCCTCTGGAAACACCATATATTTT.

This rearrangement joins TRBV28 to TRBJ2-7; 14 nucleotides align to TRBD2. The V gene end was trimmed by 9 bases and the J gene end by 2 bases; junction bases not matched to a gene: 6. The CDR3 length is 15 residues. CDR1 and CDR2 (germline): MDHEN, SYDVKM. The CDR3 protein is CASWTSGRTPYEQYF. CDR3 sequence (DNA): TGTGCCAGTTGGACTAGCGGGAGGACCCCCTACGAGCAGTACTTC.

The count of this clone is one. This chain joins TRBV28 and TRBJ2-5; D remains ambiguous. This CDR3 spans 11 amino acids. The germline CDR1 and CDR2 sequences are MDHEN and SYDVKM. The V and J ends lost 8 bases and 5 bases respectively, with 9 bases between them. The CDR3 spells CASSDRETQYF. In DNA form, the CDR3 reads TGTGCCAGCTCAGATCGCGAGACCCAGTACTTC.

The genes are TRBV4-1 and TRBJ2-5; D is uncertain. Between the trimmed V and J ends, which lost 4 bases and 0 bases, there was a span of 6 bases. Per the germline V gene, CDR1 is MGHRA and CDR2 is YSYEKL. The CDR3 covers 13 residues. This CDR3 reads CASSRDYQETQYF. Written as DNA, the CDR3 is TGCGCCAGCAGCCGAGACTACCAAGAGACCCAGTACTTC.

The V and J genes are TRBV4-1 and TRBJ2-3, with D possibly matching TRBD1 (6 bases). This CDR3 is 16 amino acids long. V lost 1 base and J 2 bases, leaving 13 bases between the germline ends. The germline CDR1 and CDR2 sequences are MGHRA and YSYEKL. The CDR3 coding sequence is TGCGCCAGCAGCCAAGTTGGCAGGGGATACACAGATACGCAGTATTTT. Its protein product is CASSQVGRGYTDTQYF.

This chain connects TRBV18 to TRBJ2-1; TRBD1 agrees at 8 bases. Germline V gives CDR1 KGHSH, CDR2 LQKENI. The CDR3 loop spans 17 amino acids. V shed 0 bases, J shed 3 bases, and the junction held 7 bases outside the gene matches. CDR3 DNA: TGTGCCAGCTCACCACCCCAGCAGGGGGCGTTCTACAATGAGCAGTTCTTC. It yields the protein CASSPPQQGAFYNEQFF.

V usage is TRBV11-2 and J usage is TRBJ2-7; tentative D call: TRBD2 (5 bases). Trimming removed 1 base from V and 5 bases from J, with 6 bases in between. This CDR3 has 12 residues. Germline V lookup: CDR1 SGHAT, CDR2 FQNNGV. The CDR3 DNA is TGTGCCAGCAGCTTAGGAGGGAACGAGCAGTACTTC. Protein: CASSLGGNEQYF.

CDR3 sequence (DNA): TGCGCCAGCAGCTTGGCGGACACCCCCTACGAGCAGTACTTC. Translation gives CASSLADTPYEQYF. The chain links TRBV5-1 to TRBJ2-7; D perhaps matches TRBD1 (5 bases). Trimming removed 0 bases at V and 2 bases at J, with 9 bases between. CDR1 is SGHRS, CDR2 YFSETQ, per germline. The CDR3 contains 14 residues.

The J gene is TRBJ2-7, the V gene TRBV28; D gene unclear. V was clipped by 2 bases and J by 6 bases, with 5 bases between them. CDR3 length: 11 residues. The germline gives CDR1 MDHEN, CDR2 SYDVKM. DNA of the CDR3: TGTGCCAGCAGTTTAGGCCTCGAGCAGTACTTC. It specifies CASSLGLEQYF.

This chain connects TRBV5-8 to TRBJ1-5; 7 bases map to TRBD1. The germline V gene has CDR1 SGHTS and CDR2 YDEGEE. V trimming: 0 bases; J trimming: 5 bases; junction bases outside the gene matches: 5. The CDR3 contains 15 residues. DNA of the CDR3: TGTGCCAGCAGCTTGGAGGGGACAGCACATCAGCCCCAGCATTTT. It encodes CASSLEGTAHQPQHF.

This clone was detected only once. The rearrangement joins TRBV4-1 to TRBJ1-2, with D hard to call. Looked up from germline, CDR1 is MGHRA and CDR2 is YSYEKL. This CDR3 contains 16 residues. V dropped 4 bases and J dropped 0 bases, with 15 bases sitting between them. CDR3 nucleotide sequence: TGCGCCAGCAGCCTTACCGCAGGTCGCACTAACTATGGCTACACCTTC. The encoded protein is CASSLTAGRTNYGYTF.

This clone was observed a few times. The rearrangement joins TRBV9 to TRBJ2-2; TRBD2 aligns across 9 bases. This CDR3 has 15 residues. From germline, CDR1 is SGDLS and CDR2 YYNGEE. The V segment lost 3 bases and the J segment 7 bases; nucleotides outside the gene matches: 7. This CDR3 is CASSEAGGTVGELFF. The DNA for the CDR3 is TGTGCCAGCAGCGAGGCGGGGGGGACAGTCGGGGAGCTGTTTTTT.

This clone was detected a few times. Within the sample, other DNA sequences also encode this same CDR3. V usage is TRBV28 and J usage is TRBJ2-7; 9 bases are a match to TRBD1. The CDR3 contains 15 residues. The germline gives CDR1 MDHEN, CDR2 SYDVKM. Unmatched junction bases numbered 6, after V lost 5 bases and J lost 1 base. The CDR3 is CASSPPGQGSYEQYF. CDR3 coding DNA: TGTGCCAGCAGTCCCCCGGGACAGGGTTCCTACGAGCAGTACTTC.

This clone was detected once. The chain is built from TRBV10-3 and TRBJ2-7, with TRBD1 identical over 7 bases. Looked up from germline, CDR1 is ENHRY and CDR2 is SYGVKD. Trimming cost V 4 bases and J 1 base; bases outside gene matches: 7. The CDR3 totals 15 residues. The CDR3 DNA sequence: TGTGCCATCAGTGGAACACAGGGGTCATCCTACGAGCAGTACTTC. Translated: CAISGTQGSSYEQYF.

This chain uses TRBV4-3 with TRBJ2-5; 7 bases line up with TRBD1. The CDR3 is made up of 17 amino acids. Germline V gene lookup returns CDR1 LGHNA and CDR2 YSLEER. Trimming took 1 base from V and 1 from J; bases not matched to a gene: 9. CDR3 in DNA: TGCGCCAGCAGCCAAGTCTACCCCCCAGGGGGCCAAGAGACCCAGTACTTC. This encodes CASSQVYPPGGQETQYF.

The V call is TRBV7-8, the J call TRBJ1-2; 10 bases map to TRBD1. With 4 bases clipped from V and 2 bases from J, the junction kept 4 bases outside the gene matches. The CDR3 has 15 residues. Germline lookup yields CDR1 SGHVS and CDR2 FQNEAQ. The CDR3 spells CASSSPGQGNYGYTF. The CDR3 bases are TGTGCCAGCAGCTCACCGGGACAGGGGAACTATGGCTACACCTTC.

The chain joins TRBV27 to TRBJ1-5; the D is unclear. The CDR3 spans 12 residues. Trimming pared 6 bases from V and 0 bases from J, leaving 3 bases between. Per germline, CDR1 MNHEY and CDR2 SMNVEV (reference sequence). CDR3 in amino acids: CASSNSNQPQHF. The DNA for the CDR3 is TGTGCCAGCAGCAATAGCAATCAGCCCCAGCATTTT.

The chain uses TRBV28 and TRBJ1-1, with D perhaps matching TRBD1 (5 bases). CDR1 and CDR2 from the germline V gene are MDHEN and SYDVKM. V lost 8 bases and J lost 3, with 16 bases in between. The length of the CDR3 is 14 residues. DNA for the CDR3: TGTGCCAGCCCCCCCACCCAGGGTTACACTGAAGCTTTCTTT. Amino acid sequence: CASPPTQGYTEAFF.

Only a few counts were recorded for this clone. This sequence joins TRBV28 and TRBJ1-5, with a possible D match to TRBD1 (6 bases). This CDR3 has 15 residues. The germline gives CDR1 MDHEN, CDR2 SYDVKM. Trimming removed 5 bases at V and 2 bases at J, with 13 bases between. The CDR3 nucleotides read TGTGCCAGCAGTCTTCCCCGGACAGGCAATCAGCCCCAGCATTTT. This translates into CASSLPRTGNQPQHF.

The CDR3 spells CASSDPLGQHTGELFF. CDR3 in DNA: TGTGCCAGCAGCGACCCCTTGGGACAGCACACCGGGGAGCTGTTTTTT. V gene TRBV9 combines with J gene TRBJ2-2, with 7 bases fitting TRBD1. Trimming cost V 3 bases and J 3 bases; bases outside gene matches: 8. The germline V gene has CDR1 SGDLS and CDR2 YYNGEE. The CDR3 contains 16 residues.

CDR3 region: CASSPGRGYEQYF. The CDR3 coding sequence is TGTGCCAGCAGCCCCGGACGGGGCTACGAGCAGTACTTC. This chain uses TRBV7-6 with TRBJ2-7; D possibly corresponds to TRBD2 (5 bases). Germline V gene sequence: CDR1 SGHVS, CDR2 FNYEAQ. The V end lost 5 bases, the J end lost 3 bases, and 11 bases lay between the germline ends. This CDR3 spans 13 amino acids.